This paragraph covers one T cell receptor (beta chain) sequence. Its antigen remains unidentified. The source of the sample is a study of CD8+ T cells in alopecia areata. Overall study: Twice daily, treated patients received 5 to 10 mg of oral tofacitinib. Severity in treated patients was scored by percentage of scalp area affected. Study outcomes and limitations: Lesional scalp exceeded normal scalp in clonality, especially in alopecia totalis/universalis.

The treatment was: oral pan-JAK inhibitor, 5-10 mg twice daily. V gave up 0 bases and J gave up 4 bases; unmatched junction bases: 7. The CDR3 spans 16 residues. Germline V lookup: CDR1 MGHRA, CDR2 YSYEKL. RNA extraction and reverse transcription yielded cDNA as sequencing template. This table comes from immunoSEQ multiplex PCR, and its TCRdb copy is limited to in-frame clones, with some not included. The sample lists over 150,000 clones, 55% to 75% occurring once. This clonotype was obtained from a human donor with alopecia areata. The chain combines TRBV4-1 with TRBJ2-3; the match to TRBD2 covers 7 bases. Specimen: CD4+ T cells sorted from blood, collected at week 24, from a patient treated with tofacitinib. The chain's CDR3 is CASSQEPRGGSDTQYF. CDR3 DNA sequence: TGCGCCAGCAGCCAAGAACCTAGGGGAGGGTCAGATACGCAGTATTTT.